Relative to its sample, the clone carrying this T cell receptor (beta chain) is medium-sized (0.01 to 0.1%). These data come from a study of PD-1 and CTLA-4 blockade in melanoma. Some clones are missing from TCRdb's copy, which holds only in-frame ones; the method was immunoSEQ multiplex PCR. This sample has 7,200 or so clones, with about 80% found just once. This clonotype was obtained from a human donor with melanoma. Here the sequenced sample was CD8+ T cells from peripheral blood, taken before anti-PD-1 treatment.

The CDR3 reads CASSDLAGAGEQYF. CDR3 coding DNA: TGTGCCAGCAGTGATTTAGCGGGAGCAGGGGAGCAGTACTTC. V is TRBV2 and J is TRBJ2-7, with 9 bases lining up with TRBD2. J was trimmed by 7 bases and V by 3 bases; bases with no gene match: 7. The CDR3 loop spans 14 amino acids. Germline loops: CDR1 SNHLY, CDR2 FYNNEI. The entire variable domain, with the rest obtained from reference TRBV2 and TRBJ2-7, is as follows: EPEVTQTPSHQVTQMGQEVILRCVPISNHLYFYWYRQILGQKVEFLVSFYNNEISEKSEIFDDQFSVERPDGSNFTLKIRSTKLEDSAMYFCASSDLAGAGEQYFGPGTRLTVT.